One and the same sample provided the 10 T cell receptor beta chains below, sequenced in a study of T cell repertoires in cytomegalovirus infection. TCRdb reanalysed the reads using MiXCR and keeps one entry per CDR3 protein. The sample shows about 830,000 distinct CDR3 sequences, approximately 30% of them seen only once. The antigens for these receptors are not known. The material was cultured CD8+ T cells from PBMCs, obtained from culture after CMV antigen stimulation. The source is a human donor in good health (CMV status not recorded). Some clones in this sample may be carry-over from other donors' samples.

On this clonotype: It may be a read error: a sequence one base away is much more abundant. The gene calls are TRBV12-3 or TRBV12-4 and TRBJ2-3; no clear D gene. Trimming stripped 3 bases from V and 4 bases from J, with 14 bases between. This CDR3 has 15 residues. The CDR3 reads CASSLGYQSSDTQYF. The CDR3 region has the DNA TGTGCCAGCAGTTTGGGATACCAGAGCTCAGATACGCAGTATTTT.

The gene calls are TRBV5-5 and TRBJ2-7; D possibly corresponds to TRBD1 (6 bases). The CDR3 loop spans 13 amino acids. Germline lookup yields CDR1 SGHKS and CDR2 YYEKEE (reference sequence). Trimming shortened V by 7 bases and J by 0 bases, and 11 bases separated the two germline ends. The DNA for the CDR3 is TGTGCCAGCTCCTGGACAGCCTCCTACGAGCAGTACTTC. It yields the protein CASSWTASYEQYF.

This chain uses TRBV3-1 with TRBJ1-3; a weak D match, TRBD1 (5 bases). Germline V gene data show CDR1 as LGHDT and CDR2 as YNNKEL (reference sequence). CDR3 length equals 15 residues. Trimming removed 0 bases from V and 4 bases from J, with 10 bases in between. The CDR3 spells CASSQDVTGGNTIYF. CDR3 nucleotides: TGTGCCAGCAGCCAAGATGTAACAGGCGGAAACACCATATATTTT.

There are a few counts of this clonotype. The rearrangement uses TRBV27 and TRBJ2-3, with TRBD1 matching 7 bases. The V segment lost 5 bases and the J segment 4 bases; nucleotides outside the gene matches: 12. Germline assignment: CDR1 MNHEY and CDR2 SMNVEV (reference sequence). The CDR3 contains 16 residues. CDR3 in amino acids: CASSPYLTGRADTQYF. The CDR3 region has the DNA TGTGCCAGCAGTCCTTACCTGACAGGGCGGGCAGATACGCAGTATTTT.

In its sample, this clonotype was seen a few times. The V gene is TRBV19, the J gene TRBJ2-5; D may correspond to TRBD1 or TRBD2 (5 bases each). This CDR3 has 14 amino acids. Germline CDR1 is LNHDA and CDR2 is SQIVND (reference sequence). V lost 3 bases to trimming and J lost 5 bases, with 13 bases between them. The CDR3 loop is CASSITGLGETQYF. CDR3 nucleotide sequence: TGTGCCAGTAGTATCACGGGGCTCGGGGAGACCCAGTACTTC. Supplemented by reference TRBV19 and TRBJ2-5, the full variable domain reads DGGITQSPKYLFRKEGQNVTLSCEQNLNHDAMYWYRQDPGQGLRLIYYSQIVNDFQKGDIAEGYSVSREKKESFPLTVTSAQKNPTAFYLCASSITGLGETQYFGPGTRLLVL.

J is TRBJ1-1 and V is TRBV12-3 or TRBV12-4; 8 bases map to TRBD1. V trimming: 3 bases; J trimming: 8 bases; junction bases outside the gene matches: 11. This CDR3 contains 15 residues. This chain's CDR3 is CASSFPGQGAWEAFF. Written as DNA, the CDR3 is TGTGCCAGCAGTTTCCCCGGGCAGGGGGCTTGGGAAGCTTTCTTT.

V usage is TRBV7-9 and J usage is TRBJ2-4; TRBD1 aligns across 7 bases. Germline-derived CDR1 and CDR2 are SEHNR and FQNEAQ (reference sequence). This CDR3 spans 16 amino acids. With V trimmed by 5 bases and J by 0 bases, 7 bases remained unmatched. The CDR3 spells CASSPQGTVAKNIQYF. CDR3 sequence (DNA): TGTGCCAGCAGCCCTCAAGGGACAGTAGCCAAAAACATTCAGTACTTC.

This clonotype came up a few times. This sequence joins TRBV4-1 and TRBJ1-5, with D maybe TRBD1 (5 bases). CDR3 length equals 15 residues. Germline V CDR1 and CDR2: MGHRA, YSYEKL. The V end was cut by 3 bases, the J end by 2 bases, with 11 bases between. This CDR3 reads CASSQGREGNQPQHF. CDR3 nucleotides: TGCGCCAGCAGCCAGGGCAGGGAGGGCAATCAGCCCCAGCATTTT.

CDR3 loop: CASIDRGYSYEQYF. The CDR3 region has the DNA TGTGCCAGCATTGACAGGGGGTACTCCTACGAGCAGTACTTC. This rearrangement joins TRBV12-3 or TRBV12-4 to TRBJ2-7, with 9 bases identical to TRBD1. Unmatched junction bases numbered 4, after V lost 7 bases and J lost 0 bases. CDR3 length: 14 amino acids.

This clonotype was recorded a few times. The CDR3 reads CASMSGGGKAFF. The CDR3 nucleotides are TGCGCCAGCATGAGCGGGGGAGGGAAAGCTTTCTTT. The chain joins TRBV10-2 to TRBJ1-1, with a weak D call TRBD1 (5 bases). V lost 7 bases and J 9 bases, leaving 15 bases between the germline ends. Germline loops: CDR1 WSHSY, CDR2 SAAADI. The CDR3 runs to 12 residues.